One and the same sample provided the 30 T cell receptor beta chains below, sequenced in a study of cytomegalovirus exposure and HLA in healthy donors (TCRdb year 2017). Receptor libraries were prepared by the immunoSEQ multiplex PCR assay. A mixture of 60 forward primers for TCR Vbeta segments and 13 reverse primers for TCR Jbeta segments was used in the multiplex PCR. This is the immuneACCESS table as TCRdb keeps it, with only in-frame sequences that have V and J called. A part of the clones is gone; compared with another copy, unresolved V genes explain less than half, and the rest is unexplained. Recorded for this sample are 150,000 or so clones; roughly 79% of them occurred a single time. The ten most abundant clones make up roughly 1% of the sample. The specimen was PBMCs. These receptors came from a woman in her thirties or forties in good health and CMV-seronegative.

The rearrangement joins TRBV6-1 to TRBJ1-1; D is perhaps TRBD1 (5 bases). The CDR3 consists of 14 residues. Germline V CDR1 and CDR2: MNHNS, SASEGT. Trimming cost V 8 bases and J 6 bases, with 19 bases left between them. CDR3 DNA: TGTGCCAGCCTACCCCCCTCGGGGGAATCTGAAGCTTTCTTT. It is translated as CASLPPSGESEAFF.

Notes on this clone: A read error may produce the germline difference seen at one junction end. V gene TRBV10-3 combines with J gene TRBJ2-1; D may be TRBD1 (5 bases). Per germline, CDR1 ENHRY and CDR2 SYGVKD. The CDR3 runs to 14 residues. The CDR3 sequence: CAISESWGGGEQFF. CDR3 nucleotide sequence: TGTGCCATCAGCGAGTCCTGGGGCGGCGGTGAGCAGTTCTTC.

The chain uses TRBV19 and TRBJ1-4, with 8 positions matching TRBD1. This CDR3 has 15 residues. Germline values: CDR1 LNHDA, CDR2 SQIVND (reference sequence). V lost 6 bases and J lost 6; bases outside the gene matches: 9. In DNA, the CDR3 is TGTGCCAGTAGAATTACTGCAGGGGGCTATGAAAAACTGTTTTTT. It specifies CASRITAGGYEKLFF.

This clone came up once. The chain recombines TRBV28 with TRBJ1-4; D is unclear. The V gene's germline CDR1 is MDHEN and CDR2 SYDVKM. This CDR3 has 12 residues. V gave up 1 base and J gave up 8 bases, with 5 bases separating them. In DNA, the CDR3 is TGTGCCAGCAGTTTATTCAGGGAAAAACTGTTTTTT. This encodes CASSLFREKLFF.

V and J are TRBV6-1 and TRBJ2-2, with TRBD2 identical over 8 bases. CDR3 length: 19 amino acids. Trimming at V came to 1 base and at J to 1 base, leaving 11 bases not matched to a gene. The germline CDR1 and CDR2 sequences are MNHNS and SASEGT. CDR3 coding DNA: TGTGCCAGCAGTGAAGGAATCCCGGTGGCGGGGGGGAACACCGGGGAGCTGTTTTTT. Protein: CASSEGIPVAGGNTGELFF.

This clone occurred once. V gene TRBV7-9 combines with J gene TRBJ1-2, with 9 bases matching TRBD1. The germline CDR1 and CDR2 sequences are SEHNR and FQNEAQ (reference sequence). The ends lost 5 bases at V and 6 bases at J; junction bases unmatched: 10. This CDR3 is built from 15 residues. The CDR3 DNA reads as TGTGCCAGCAGCCTCCGGGACAGGGAAAAGGATGGCTACACCTTC. Translating it yields CASSLRDREKDGYTF. Looking up the rest from reference TRBV7-9 and TRBJ1-2 gives the full variable domain: DTGVSQNPRHKITKRGQNVTFRCDPISEHNRLYWYRQTLGQGPEFLTYFQNEAQLEKSRLLSDRFSAERPKGSFSTLEIQRTEQGDSAMYLCASSLRDREKDGYTFGSGTRLTVV.

This clone came up a few times. The chain is built from TRBV11-3 and TRBJ2-7; 15 nucleotides align to TRBD2. Germline lookup yields CDR1 SGHNT and CDR2 YENEEA. V trimming: 5 bases; J trimming: 0 bases; junction bases outside the gene matches: 8. CDR3 length: 18 amino acids. CDR3 nucleotides: TGTGCCAGCAGCCAGTGGGGACTAGCGGGAGGAAACTCCTACGAGCAGTACTTC. It specifies CASSQWGLAGGNSYEQYF.

The V gene is TRBV6-4, the J gene TRBJ1-2; 8 positions match TRBD1. Trimming took 8 bases from V and 7 from J; bases not matched to a gene: 9. Germline V gene data show CDR1 as MRHNA and CDR2 as SNTAGT. The CDR3 has 13 amino acids. The chain's CDR3 is CASRNLDRGGYTF. DNA for the CDR3: TGTGCCAGCCGGAATCTCGACAGGGGTGGCTACACCTTC.

This clone showed up just a few times. The chain combines TRBV6-1 with TRBJ1-4; tentative D call: TRBD1 (6 bases). The V end was cut by 3 bases, the J end by 6 bases, with 11 bases between. The germline V gene encodes CDR1 MNHNS and CDR2 SASEGT. The CDR3 length is 14 residues. The CDR3 region is CASSEQGRDEKLFF. The DNA of the CDR3 is TGTGCCAGCAGTGAGCAGGGGAGGGATGAAAAACTGTTTTTT.

The gene calls are TRBV19 and TRBJ1-4; TRBD1 is a possible D gene (6 bases). The germline V and J ends were trimmed by 6 bases and 7 bases, with 12 bases remaining between them. The CDR3 contains 13 residues. Germline-derived CDR1 and CDR2 are LNHDA and SQIVND (reference sequence). CDR3 DNA sequence: TGTGCCAGTAGCATCAGGGGCCTTGAAAAACTGTTTTTT. Protein product: CASSIRGLEKLFF.

This chain links TRBV7-2 with TRBJ2-7, with 10 bases that match TRBD2. V trimming: 1 base; J trimming: 0 bases; junction bases outside the gene matches: 3. This CDR3 spans 16 amino acids. The germline CDR1 and CDR2 sequences are SGHTA and FQGNSA. CDR3 in DNA: TGTGCCAGCAGCTTAGAAGCTAGCGGGAGCTCCTACGAGCAGTACTTC. Residues: CASSLEASGSSYEQYF.

The chain couples TRBV5-1 to TRBJ1-1, with TRBD1 identical over 8 bases. Germline V gene data show CDR1 as SGHRS and CDR2 as YFSETQ. Unmatched junction bases numbered 3, after V lost 4 bases and J lost 4 bases. The CDR3 spans 13 residues. The CDR3 spells CASSTTGGTEAFF. DNA of the CDR3: TGCGCCAGCAGCACCACAGGGGGCACTGAAGCTTTCTTT.

This clone was found a few times. The rearrangement joins TRBV29-1 to TRBJ2-2; TRBD1 aligns across 9 bases. Germline CDR1 SQVTM, CDR2 ANQGSEA. This CDR3 has 15 amino acids. J gave up 4 bases and V 2 bases, and 5 bases lay outside the gene matches. Here the CDR3 DNA reads TGCAGCGTTGAATCGGGGACAGGGCTCACCGGGGAGCTGTTTTTT. Translating it yields CSVESGTGLTGELFF.

Only a few counts were recorded for this clone. This chain joins TRBV1 and TRBJ2-7; the table's D call, TRBD2, has no DNA check behind it. TRBV1 is a pseudogene locus. CDR3 size: 16 residues. The CDR3 protein is CTSSQEVPSGVYEQYF. The CDR3 bases are TGCACCAGCAGCCAAGAGGTTCCTAGCGGGGTCTACGAGCAGTACTTC.

The chain combines TRBV19 with TRBJ1-1; 9 bases match TRBD1. V was clipped by 10 bases and J by 5 bases; unmatched bases: 11. The CDR3 totals 14 residues. The germline V gene encodes CDR1 LNHDA and CDR2 SQIVND (reference sequence). The CDR3 sequence is CATLTTGGRTEAFF. CDR3 bases: TGTGCCACCCTAACGACAGGGGGAAGGACTGAAGCTTTCTTT.

The rearrangement links TRBV9 to TRBJ2-7; 8 bases are a match to TRBD2. Germline loops: CDR1 SGDLS, CDR2 YYNGEE. The ends lost 4 bases at V and 5 bases at J; junction bases unmatched: 14. The CDR3 loop spans 16 amino acids. The CDR3 DNA follows: TGTGCCAGCAGCCCCACACCTCTAGCGGGTGGTCACGAGCAGTACTTC. Translated: CASSPTPLAGGHEQYF.

This chain links TRBV6-1 with TRBJ2-3; D possibly corresponds to TRBD2 (6 bases). Deletions cut 1 base from V and 1 base from J, with 12 bases between. CDR1 MNHNS and CDR2 SASEGT come from the germline V gene. This CDR3 spans 16 amino acids. CDR3 residues: CASSEGRGSGTDTQYF. The CDR3 DNA reads as TGTGCCAGCAGTGAAGGCCGGGGGAGCGGCACAGATACGCAGTATTTT.

The gene calls are TRBV5-4 and TRBJ2-5; a possible D gene is TRBD1 (5 bases). Trimming stripped 3 bases from V and 4 bases from J, with 10 bases between. CDR3 length equals 13 residues. CDR1 SGHNT and CDR2 YYREEE come from the germline V gene (reference sequence). Here the CDR3 reads CASSSSGAETQYF. CDR3 nucleotides: TGTGCCAGCAGCTCGTCTGGGGCAGAGACCCAGTACTTC. The full variable domain, with the rest looked up from reference TRBV5-4 and TRBJ2-5, is ETGVTQSPTHLIKTRGQQVTLRCSSQSGHNTVSWYQQALGQGPQFIFQYYREEENGRGNFPPRFSGLQFPNYSSELNVNALELDDSALYLCASSSSGAETQYFGPGTRLLVL.

V is TRBV5-1 and J is TRBJ1-4; D not resolved. Trimming cost V 0 bases and J 8 bases, with 17 bases left between them. CDR1 and CDR2 from the germline V gene are SGHRS and YFSETQ. CDR3 length: 16 residues. The CDR3 coding sequence is TGCGCCAGCAGCTTGGCGGAACGAGGAGCCAACGAAAAACTGTTTTTT. As protein: CASSLAERGANEKLFF.

The V and J genes are TRBV2 and TRBJ1-1; 9 bases fit TRBD1. The CDR3 is 14 amino acids. V trimming: 6 bases; J trimming: 4 bases; junction bases outside the gene matches: 6. Looked up from germline, CDR1 is SNHLY and CDR2 is FYNNEI. DNA of the CDR3: TGTGCCAGCAGCCCGGGACAGGGAGGCACTGAAGCTTTCTTT. This translates into CASSPGQGGTEAFF.

The chain carries TRBV30 and TRBJ1-1; D is perhaps TRBD1 (5 bases). Germline V gene sequence: CDR1 GTSNPN, CDR2 SVGIG (reference sequence). The CDR3 is 13 residues long. Trimming stripped 4 bases from V and 4 bases from J, with 13 bases between. This CDR3 reads CAWTWGRTTEAFF. In DNA form, the CDR3 reads TGTGCCTGGACGTGGGGGAGGACCACTGAAGCTTTCTTT.

The chain carries TRBV30 and TRBJ1-2; D is unclear. The CDR3 consists of 12 residues. V dropped 0 bases and J dropped 6 bases, with 8 bases sitting between them. The germline V gene has CDR1 GTSNPN and CDR2 SVGIG (reference sequence). In nucleotides, the CDR3 is TGTGCCTGGAGTGTGGTACACCATGGCTACACCTTC. As protein: CAWSVVHHGYTF. Drawing the rest from reference TRBV30 and TRBJ1-2, the complete variable domain is SQTIHQWPATLVQPVGSPLSLECTVEGTSNPNLYWYRQAAGRGLQLLFYSVGIGQISSEVPQNLSASRPQDRQFILSSKKLLLSDSGFYLCAWSVVHHGYTFGSGTRLTVV.

This clone was recorded a few times. The rearrangement uses TRBV10-2 and TRBJ2-7; D remains unclear. The CDR3 covers 14 residues. V lost 0 bases, J lost 0 bases, and 6 bases lay in between. The germline V gene encodes CDR1 WSHSY and CDR2 SAAADI. The CDR3 nucleotides read TGCGCCAGCAGTGAGTCGGTGGCCTCCTACGAGCAGTACTTC. Translating it yields CASSESVASYEQYF.

As to this clone: At one end the junction does not follow the germline gene, possibly because of a read error. The chain is built from TRBV7-8 and TRBJ2-5; 9 positions match TRBD2. The germline V gene encodes CDR1 SGHVS and CDR2 FQNEAQ. The CDR3 sequence is 15 residues long. This chain's CDR3 is CASTLRGRAQETQYF. CDR3 sequence (DNA): TGTGCCAGCACCTTACGCGGGAGGGCCCAAGAGACCCAGTACTTC.

The rearrangement uses TRBV5-6 and TRBJ1-1; TRBD1 matches 8 bases. Germline lookup yields CDR1 SGHDT and CDR2 YYEEEE. The CDR3 runs 14 residues. V shed 4 bases and J 4 bases; nucleotides not matched to a gene: 6. CDR3 protein: CASSATGQVTEAFF. CDR3 sequence (DNA): TGTGCCAGCAGCGCCACGGGACAGGTCACTGAAGCTTTCTTT.

This chain uses TRBV11-3 with TRBJ1-1; D is unresolved. V was clipped by 4 bases and J by 10 bases, with 13 bases between them. CDR3 length equals 12 residues. Per the germline V gene, CDR1 is SGHNT and CDR2 is YENEEA. CDR3 region: CASSSSGGRAFF. CDR3 bases: TGTGCCAGCAGCTCCTCGGGAGGGAGAGCTTTCTTT.

V usage is TRBV2 and J usage is TRBJ2-3; 7 nucleotides line up with TRBD2. The CDR3 is made up of 12 amino acids. V trimming: 6 bases; J trimming: 5 bases; junction bases outside the gene matches: 2. Germline values: CDR1 SNHLY, CDR2 FYNNEI. In DNA form, the CDR3 reads TGTGCCAGCAGGTTAGCGGGAGATACGCAGTATTTT. It yields the protein CASRLAGDTQYF.

CDR3 DNA: TGTGCCAGCTCACCAGCCGCGGGAGGACAAAACGGGGAGCTGTTTTTT. Its translation: CASSPAAGGQNGELFF. The chain has TRBV18 and TRBJ2-2; TRBD2 matches at 8 bases. With V trimmed by 2 bases and J by 7 bases, 9 bases remained unmatched. Germline V gene sequence: CDR1 KGHSH, CDR2 LQKENI. This CDR3 is built from 16 residues.

This clone was picked up a small number of times. V usage is TRBV29-1 and J usage is TRBJ1-1, with TRBD1 as a possible D gene (5 bases). Germline lookup yields CDR1 SQVTM and CDR2 ANQGSEA. Between the trimmed V and J ends, which lost 4 bases and 5 bases, there was a span of 11 bases. The CDR3 consists of 12 residues. The CDR3 DNA reads as TGCAGCGTTGGGTTCGGGGGTACTGAAGCTTTCTTT. Its translation: CSVGFGGTEAFF.

The chain has TRBV6-6 and TRBJ2-5, with 7 bases fitting TRBD1. The end of the DNA is better explained by TRBJ2-7, so the J call may be wrong. The CDR3 is 13 amino acids. Germline assignment: CDR1 MNHNY and CDR2 SVGAGI (reference sequence). The CDR3 nucleotides are TGTGCCAGCAGTGACAGGGCCTCCTACGAGCAGTACTTC. Its translation is CASSDRASYEQYF.